This TCR beta chain was identified during a study of blood T cell repertoires in COVID-19. The Seattle site enrolled patients during active infection and followed them longitudinally. Germline V gene sequence: CDR1 SGHNT, CDR2 YYREEE (reference sequence). Deletions cut 3 bases from V and 3 bases from J, with 12 bases between. CDR3 length: 14 amino acids. Original processing notes: By means of reference gene primer amplification, nucleated cell counts were estimated. TCRdb's table, derived via immunoSEQ multiplex PCR, lists solely in-frame clones and lacks some. V and J calls and clone size are those listed in that table; D and trimming were worked out from the DNA. The table records some 220,000 clones, about 82% of them present only once.

What was sequenced was peripheral blood. The chain couples TRBV5-4 to TRBJ1-1; TRBD1 is a possible D gene (6 bases). This clonotype was sampled from a woman in her seventies with COVID-19, enrolled during active disease. CDR3 amino acids: CASSSPTGDTEAFF. The CDR3 DNA sequence: TGTGCCAGCAGCTCTCCGACAGGTGACACTGAAGCTTTCTTT. The full variable domain, rest sourced from reference TRBV5-4 and TRBJ1-1, is ETGVTQSPTHLIKTRGQQVTLRCSSQSGHNTVSWYQQALGQGPQFIFQYYREEENGRGNFPPRFSGLQFPNYSSELNVNALELDDSALYLCASSSPTGDTEAFFGQGTRLTVV.